Detailed here is one TCR beta chain. The specificity of this receptor is unknown. Base qualities are not recorded, but no much larger clone differs from it by a single base. The data were obtained in a study of OX40 agonist ivuxolimab in advanced cancers. Regarding the research as a whole: Ivuxolimab was a fully human IgG2 agonistic monoclonal antibody targeting the costimulatory receptor OX40 (CD134). Intravenous ivuxolimab was administered to patients every 2 weeks at six dose levels: 0.01, 0.1, 0.3, 1.5, 3 and 10 mg/kg. Among the roughly 54 dose-escalation patients, some 20 had hepatocellular carcinoma, approximately 15 melanoma, 9 renal cell carcinoma and 9 head and neck cancer. The dose-escalation cohort was 82.7% male with a mean age of roughly 62 years, ranging from roughly 23 to 90. Patients were allowed to have had prior anti-PD-1, anti-PD-L1 or anti-CTLA-4 therapy, and around two fifths of the dose-escalation patients had been treated with checkpoint inhibitors. Three dose-escalation patients achieved partial responses, one with hepatocellular carcinoma and two with cutaneous melanoma. The purpose of peripheral TCRbeta sequencing was to test whether ivuxolimab changed TCR sequence diversity and led to clonal T-cell expansion. The paper reports the monotherapy dose-escalation portion (N of about 56 patients) of the phase I ivuxolimab trial.

Points the paper makes about the study in general: Antigen specificity was not determined for the clonally expanded peripheral T cells. After ivuxolimab, expanded clones were on average more numerous among CD8+ T cells than among CD4+ T cells. Low levels of normalized T-cell clonal expansion were also seen in some nonresponding patients. Partial responders in the 0.1-3.0 mg/kg groups had among the lowest normalized peripheral clonal expansion, especially among CD8+ T cells. Clonal expansion of both CD4+ and CD8+ blood T cells was observed from baseline to week 6 at doses 0.1 to 3.0 mg/kg.

V is cut by 0 bases and J by 5 bases, and the space between the germline ends is 14 bases. CDR1 and CDR2, looked up from the germline V gene, are SGHRS and YFSETQ. Reading from cysteine to phenylalanine, the CDR3 counts 15 amino acids. The DNA shown is the 45-base CDR3, in frame from base 1. Patients with a history of autoimmune disease or receiving systemic immunosuppression were excluded from the trial. Peripheral blood for TCR sequencing was drawn from every dose cohort at baseline, at cycle 4 day 1 and at cycle 7 day 1. Samples were obtained from an open-label, multicenter, first-in-human phase I dose-escalation trial of ivuxolimab. Adults with locally advanced or metastatic head and neck squamous cell, hepatocellular, melanoma or renal cell carcinoma were enrolled in the trial. CD4+ and CD8+ T cells were sorted separately from peripheral blood before TCR sequencing. To sequence the TCRbeta CDR3 region, genomic DNA was isolated from the sorted cells. The immunoSEQ Assay was used for sequencing of TCRbeta CDR3 regions. Not all clones reach the TCRdb copy of this immuneACCESS table, which keeps in-frame sequences only. Checked studies attribute under half of the gap to unresolved V genes and leave the rest unexplained. Present in this sample are some 80,000 clones, approximately 86% of which were seen just once. About 2% of the sample goes to the ten largest clones.

The source of this sequence is an adult with an advanced solid tumor such as melanoma, head and neck, liver or kidney cancer. The sequencing used CD4+ or CD8+ T cells sorted from blood, collected in a trial of the OX40 agonist ivuxolimab. The rearranged chain carries TRBV5-1 and TRBJ1-1; TRBD1 could be the D gene, as 6 bases match. The DNA is as follows: TGCGCCAGCAGCTTGGATACAGGGAGGGCGACTGAAGCTTTCTTT. Its coded protein is CASSLDTGRATEAFF.